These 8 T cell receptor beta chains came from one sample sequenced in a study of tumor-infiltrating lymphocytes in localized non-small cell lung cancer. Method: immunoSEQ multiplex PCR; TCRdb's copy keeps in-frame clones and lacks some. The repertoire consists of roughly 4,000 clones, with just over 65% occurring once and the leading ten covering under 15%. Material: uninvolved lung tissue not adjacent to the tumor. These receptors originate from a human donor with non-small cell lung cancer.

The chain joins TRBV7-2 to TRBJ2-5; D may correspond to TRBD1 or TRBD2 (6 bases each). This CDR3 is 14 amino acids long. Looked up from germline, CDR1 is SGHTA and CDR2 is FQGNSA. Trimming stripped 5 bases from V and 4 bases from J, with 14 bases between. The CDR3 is CASSPLGGTETQYF. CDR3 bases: TGTGCCAGCAGCCCTTTGGGGGGCACAGAGACCCAGTACTTC. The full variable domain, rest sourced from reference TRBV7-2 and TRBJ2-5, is GAGVSQSPSNKVTEKGKDVELRCDPISGHTALYWYRQSLGQGLEFLIYFQGNSAPDKSGLPSDRFSAERTGGSVSTLTIQRTQQEDSAVYLCASSPLGGTETQYFGPGTRLLVL.

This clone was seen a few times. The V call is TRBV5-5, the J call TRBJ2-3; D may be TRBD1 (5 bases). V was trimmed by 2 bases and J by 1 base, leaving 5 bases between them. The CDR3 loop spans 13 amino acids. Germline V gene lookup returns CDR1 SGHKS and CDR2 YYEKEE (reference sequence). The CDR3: CASSLGGTDTQYF. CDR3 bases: TGTGCCAGCAGCTTAGGGGGCACAGATACGCAGTATTTT.

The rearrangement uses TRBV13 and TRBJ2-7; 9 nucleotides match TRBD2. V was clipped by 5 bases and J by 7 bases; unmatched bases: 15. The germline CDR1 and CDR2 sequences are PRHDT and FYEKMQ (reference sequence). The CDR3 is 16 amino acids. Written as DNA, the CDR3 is TGTGCCAGCAGCCCCCGGCCCAGGCGGGGGGGGTCGGAGCAGTACTTC. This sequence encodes CASSPRPRRGGSEQYF. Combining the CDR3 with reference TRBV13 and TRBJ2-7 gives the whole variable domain AAGVIQSPRHLIKEKRETATLKCYPIPRHDTVYWYQQGPGQDPQFLISFYEKMQSDKGSIPDRFSAQQFSDYHSELNMSSLELGDSALYFCASSPRPRRGGSEQYFGPGTRLTVT.

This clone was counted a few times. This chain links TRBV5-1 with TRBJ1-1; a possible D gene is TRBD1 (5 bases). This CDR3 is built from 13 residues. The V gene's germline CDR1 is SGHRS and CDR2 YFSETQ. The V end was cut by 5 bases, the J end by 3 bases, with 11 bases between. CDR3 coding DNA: TGCGCCAGCAGAAGGGACTATGACACTGAAGCTTTCTTT. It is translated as CASRRDYDTEAFF.

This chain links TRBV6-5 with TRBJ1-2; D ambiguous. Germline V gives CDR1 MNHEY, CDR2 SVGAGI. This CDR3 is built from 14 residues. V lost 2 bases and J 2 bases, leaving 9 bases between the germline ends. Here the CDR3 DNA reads TGTGCCAGCAGTTACCAGGCCAGGAACTATGGCTACACCTTC. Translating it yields CASSYQARNYGYTF.

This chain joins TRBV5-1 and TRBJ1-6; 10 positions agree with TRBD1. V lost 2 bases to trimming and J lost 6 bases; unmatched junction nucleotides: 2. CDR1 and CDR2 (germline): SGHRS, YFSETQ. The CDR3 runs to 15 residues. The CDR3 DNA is TGCGCCAGCAGCTTAGGACAGGGGGTTAATTCACCCCTCCACTTT. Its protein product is CASSLGQGVNSPLHF.

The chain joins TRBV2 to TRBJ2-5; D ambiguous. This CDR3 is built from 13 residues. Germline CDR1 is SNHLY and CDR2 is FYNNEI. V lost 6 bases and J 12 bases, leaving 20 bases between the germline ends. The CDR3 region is CASRWREEYREYF. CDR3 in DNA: TGTGCCAGCAGGTGGCGTGAAGAGTACCGGGAGTACTTC.

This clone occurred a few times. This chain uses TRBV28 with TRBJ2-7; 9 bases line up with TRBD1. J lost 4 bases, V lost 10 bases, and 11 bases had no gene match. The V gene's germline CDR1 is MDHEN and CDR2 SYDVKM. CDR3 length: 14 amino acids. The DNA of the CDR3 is TGTGCCATCCAACTCCGGGACAGGGTGTACGAGCAGTACTTC. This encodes CAIQLRDRVYEQYF.